This TCR beta chain emerged from a study of T cells in Graves' hyperthyroidism and ophthalmopathy. The study's findings and limits: Appearing also in blood were most of the thyroid clonotypes expanded above 0.001.

V was clipped by 8 bases and J by 9 bases; unmatched bases: 10. This CDR3 is 14 amino acids long. In this sample, this clonotype turned up many times. The target antigen is unknown. Patients affected by ophthalmopathy presented a Clinical Activity Score of at least 3, a NOSPECS grade of at least 4, and disease duration below 3 months. Researchers amplified the TCR beta CDR3 regions from RNA transcripts. A first-round RT-PCR of the TCR CDR3 used the HTBI primer set. TCRdb re-analysed the multiplex PCR reads in MiXCR, keeping a single row per CDR3 protein. The table has hundreds of thousands of distinct CDR3 sequences, about 20% seen once.

The sample taken for sequencing was blood. The rearrangement links TRBV12-3 or TRBV12-4 to TRBJ1-6; 7 bases align to TRBD1. The origin of this receptor is a man aged 30 to 45 with Graves' ophthalmopathy. The CDR3 nucleotides are TGTGCCAGCGGAAACCGGGACAGTATTTCACCCCTCCACTTT. As protein: CASGNRDSISPLHF.